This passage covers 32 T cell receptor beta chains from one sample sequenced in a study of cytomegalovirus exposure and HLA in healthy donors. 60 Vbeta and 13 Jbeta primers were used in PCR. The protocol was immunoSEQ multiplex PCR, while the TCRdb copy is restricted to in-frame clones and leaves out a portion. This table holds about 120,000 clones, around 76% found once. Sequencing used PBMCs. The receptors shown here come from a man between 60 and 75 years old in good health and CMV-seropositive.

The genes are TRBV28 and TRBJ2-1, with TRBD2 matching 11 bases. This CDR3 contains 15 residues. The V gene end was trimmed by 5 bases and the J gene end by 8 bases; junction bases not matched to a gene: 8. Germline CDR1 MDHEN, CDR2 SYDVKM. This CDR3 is CASSLTSGSMDEQFF. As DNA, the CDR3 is TGTGCCAGCAGTCTAACTAGCGGGAGTATGGATGAGCAGTTCTTC.

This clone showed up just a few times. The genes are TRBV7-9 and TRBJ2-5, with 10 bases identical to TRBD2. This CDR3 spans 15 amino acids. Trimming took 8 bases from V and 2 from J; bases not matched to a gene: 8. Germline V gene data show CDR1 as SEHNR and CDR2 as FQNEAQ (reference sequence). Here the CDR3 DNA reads TGTGCCAGCGGCATAGCGGGGGGACGTCAAGAGACCCAGTACTTC. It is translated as CASGIAGGRQETQYF.

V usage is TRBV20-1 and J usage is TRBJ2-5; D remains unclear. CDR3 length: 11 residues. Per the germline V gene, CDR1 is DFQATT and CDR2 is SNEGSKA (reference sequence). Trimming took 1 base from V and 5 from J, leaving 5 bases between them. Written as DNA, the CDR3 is TGCAGTGCTAGAGTTGGCGAGACCCAGTACTTC. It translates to CSARVGETQYF.

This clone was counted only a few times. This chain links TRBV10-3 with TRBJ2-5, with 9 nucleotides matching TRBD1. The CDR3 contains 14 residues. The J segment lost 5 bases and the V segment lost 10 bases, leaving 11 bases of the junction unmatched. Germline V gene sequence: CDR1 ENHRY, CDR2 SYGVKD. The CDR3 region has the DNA TGTGCCACGGGGTCCGGGACAGGGCTGGAGACCCAGTACTTC. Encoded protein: CATGSGTGLETQYF.

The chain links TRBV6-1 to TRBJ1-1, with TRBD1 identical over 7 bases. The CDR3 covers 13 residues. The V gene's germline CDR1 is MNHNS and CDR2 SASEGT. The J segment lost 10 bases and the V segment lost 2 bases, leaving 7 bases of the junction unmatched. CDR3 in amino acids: CASSEPAGGRAFF. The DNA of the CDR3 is TGTGCCAGCAGTGAACCCGCAGGGGGGAGAGCTTTCTTT.

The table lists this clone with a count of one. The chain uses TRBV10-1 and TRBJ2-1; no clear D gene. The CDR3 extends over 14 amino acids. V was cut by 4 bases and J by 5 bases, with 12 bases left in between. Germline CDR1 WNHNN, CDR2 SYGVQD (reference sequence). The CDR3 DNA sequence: TGCGCCAGCAGTGGTCTACCCCCGGACAATGAGCAGTTCTTC. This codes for CASSGLPPDNEQFF.

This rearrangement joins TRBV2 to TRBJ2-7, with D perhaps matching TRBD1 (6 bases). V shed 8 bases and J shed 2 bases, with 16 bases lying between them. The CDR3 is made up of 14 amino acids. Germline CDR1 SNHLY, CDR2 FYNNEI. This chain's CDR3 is CASGYRDYAYEQYF. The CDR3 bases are TGTGCCAGCGGTTACAGGGATTATGCCTACGAGCAGTACTTC.

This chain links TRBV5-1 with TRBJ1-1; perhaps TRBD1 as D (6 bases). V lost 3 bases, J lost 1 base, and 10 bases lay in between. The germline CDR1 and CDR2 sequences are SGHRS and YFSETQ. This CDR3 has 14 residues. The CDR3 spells CASSYGGGNTEAFF. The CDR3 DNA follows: TGCGCCAGCAGCTATGGGGGCGGGAACACTGAAGCTTTCTTT.

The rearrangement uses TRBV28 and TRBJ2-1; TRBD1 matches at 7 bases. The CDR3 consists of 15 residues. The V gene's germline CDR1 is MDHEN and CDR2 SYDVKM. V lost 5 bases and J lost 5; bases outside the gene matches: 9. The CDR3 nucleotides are TGTGCCAGCAGTGGTACCGGGACAGTGAACAATGAGCAGTTCTTC. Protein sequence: CASSGTGTVNNEQFF.

The CDR3 here is CASSTRSGIPMNTEAFF. CDR3 bases: TGTGCCAGCAGCACCAGATCGGGGATTCCCATGAACACTGAAGCTTTCTTT. The chain couples TRBV7-3 to TRBJ1-1, with D unresolved. This CDR3 contains 17 residues. V lost 5 bases to trimming and J lost 0 bases, with 19 bases between them. The germline gives CDR1 SGHTA, CDR2 FQGTGA.

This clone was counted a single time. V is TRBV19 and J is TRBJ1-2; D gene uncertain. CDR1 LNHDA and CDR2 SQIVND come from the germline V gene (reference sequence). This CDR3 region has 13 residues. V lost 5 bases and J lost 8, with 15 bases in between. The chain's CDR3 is CASSLPHGGGYTF. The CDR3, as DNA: TGTGCCAGTAGTCTACCCCATGGCGGCGGCTACACCTTC.

CDR3 sequence reads: CASSAQPGGANTEAFF. CDR3 DNA sequence: TGTGCCAGCAGTGCTCAACCCGGAGGGGCCAACACTGAAGCTTTCTTT. V usage is TRBV6-1 and J usage is TRBJ1-1; maybe TRBD1 (5 bases). The CDR3 extends over 16 amino acids. Germline V gene data show CDR1 as MNHNS and CDR2 as SASEGT. Trimming cost V 4 bases and J 2 bases, with 17 bases left between them.

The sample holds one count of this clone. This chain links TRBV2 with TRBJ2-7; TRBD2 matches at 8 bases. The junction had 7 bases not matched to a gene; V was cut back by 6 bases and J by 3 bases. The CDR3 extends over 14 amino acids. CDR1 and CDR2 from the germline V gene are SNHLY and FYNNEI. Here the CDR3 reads CASRRQLADYEQYF. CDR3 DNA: TGTGCCAGCAGGAGGCAACTAGCGGACTACGAGCAGTACTTC.

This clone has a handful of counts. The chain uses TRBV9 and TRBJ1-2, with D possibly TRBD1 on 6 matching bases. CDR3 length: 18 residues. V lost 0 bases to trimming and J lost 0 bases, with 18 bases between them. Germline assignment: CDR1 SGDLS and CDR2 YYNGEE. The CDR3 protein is CASSVGPLLQGTNYGYTF. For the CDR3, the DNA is TGTGCCAGCAGCGTAGGCCCTCTCCTACAGGGAACTAACTATGGCTACACCTTC.

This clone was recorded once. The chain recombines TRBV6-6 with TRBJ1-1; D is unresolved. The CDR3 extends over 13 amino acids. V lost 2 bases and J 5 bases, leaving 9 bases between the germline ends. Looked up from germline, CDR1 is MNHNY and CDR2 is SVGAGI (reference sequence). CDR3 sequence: CASSYTAGTEAFF. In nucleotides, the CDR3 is TGTGCCAGCAGTTACACAGCGGGGACTGAAGCTTTCTTT.

CDR3 sequence: CASGQGRGTEAFF. CDR3 in DNA: TGTGCCAGCGGACAGGGTCGGGGCACTGAAGCTTTCTTT. The J gene is TRBJ1-1, the V gene TRBV5-6; 8 nucleotides align to TRBD1. V shed 7 bases, J shed 4 bases, and the junction held 6 bases outside the gene matches. Germline CDR1 and CDR2: SGHDT and YYEEEE. This CDR3 region has 13 residues.

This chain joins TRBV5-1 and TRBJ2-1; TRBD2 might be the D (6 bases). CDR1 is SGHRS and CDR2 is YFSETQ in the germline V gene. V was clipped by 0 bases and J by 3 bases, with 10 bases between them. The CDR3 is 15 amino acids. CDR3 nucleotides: TGCGCCAGCAGCTTGGACTCGCGGGACTACAATGAGCAGTTCTTC. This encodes CASSLDSRDYNEQFF. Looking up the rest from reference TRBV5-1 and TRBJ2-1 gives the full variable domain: KAGVTQTPRYLIKTRGQQVTLSCSPISGHRSVSWYQQTPGQGLQFLFEYFSETQRNKGNFPGRFSGRQFSNSRSEMNVSTLELGDSALYLCASSLDSRDYNEQFFGPGTRLTVL.

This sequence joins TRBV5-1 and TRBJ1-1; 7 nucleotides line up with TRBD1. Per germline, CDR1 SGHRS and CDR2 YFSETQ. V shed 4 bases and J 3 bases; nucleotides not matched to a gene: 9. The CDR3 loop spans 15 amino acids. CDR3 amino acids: CASSPWDRRHTEAFF. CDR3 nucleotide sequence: TGCGCCAGCAGCCCGTGGGACAGACGACACACTGAAGCTTTCTTT.

The CDR3 nucleotides read TGTGCCAGCAGCCCTAGGGGGGACAGGGGAGCGAACACTGAAGCTTTCTTT. Its translation: CASSPRGDRGANTEAFF. The genes are TRBV9 and TRBJ1-1, with 10 nucleotides matching TRBD1. This CDR3 is 17 amino acids long. J gave up 1 base and V 4 bases, and 10 bases lay outside the gene matches. CDR1 and CDR2 from the germline V gene are SGDLS and YYNGEE.

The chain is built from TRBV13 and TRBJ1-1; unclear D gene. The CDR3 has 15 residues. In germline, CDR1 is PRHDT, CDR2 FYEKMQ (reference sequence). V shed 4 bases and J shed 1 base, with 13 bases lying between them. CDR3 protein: CASSYRGIQNTEAFF. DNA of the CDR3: TGTGCCAGCAGCTACCGAGGGATCCAGAACACTGAAGCTTTCTTT.

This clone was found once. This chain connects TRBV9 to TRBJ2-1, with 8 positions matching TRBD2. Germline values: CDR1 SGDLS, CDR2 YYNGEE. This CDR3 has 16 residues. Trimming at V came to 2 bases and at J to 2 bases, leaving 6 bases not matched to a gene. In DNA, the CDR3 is TGTGCCAGCAGCGTGGCCGGGGGGGTCGCCTACAATGAGCAGTTCTTC. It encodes CASSVAGGVAYNEQFF.

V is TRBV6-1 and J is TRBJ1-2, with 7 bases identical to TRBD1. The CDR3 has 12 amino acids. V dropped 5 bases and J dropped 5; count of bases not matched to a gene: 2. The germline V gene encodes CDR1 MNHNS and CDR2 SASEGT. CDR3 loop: CASSPGQYGYTF. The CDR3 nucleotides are TGTGCCAGCAGTCCGGGACAGTATGGCTACACCTTC.

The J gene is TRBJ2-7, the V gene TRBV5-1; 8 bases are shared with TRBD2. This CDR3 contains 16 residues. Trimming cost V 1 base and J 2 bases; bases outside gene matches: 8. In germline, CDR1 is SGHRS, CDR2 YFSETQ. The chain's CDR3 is CASSLRAGEWTYEQYF. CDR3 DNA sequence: TGCGCCAGCAGCTTGCGAGCGGGAGAGTGGACCTACGAGCAGTACTTC.

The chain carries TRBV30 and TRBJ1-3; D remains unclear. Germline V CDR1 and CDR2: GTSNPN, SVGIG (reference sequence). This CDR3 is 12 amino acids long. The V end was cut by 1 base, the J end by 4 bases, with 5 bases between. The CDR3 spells CAWSASGNTIYF. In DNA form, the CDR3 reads TGTGCCTGGAGTGCAAGCGGAAACACCATATATTTT.

The CDR3 is CASSWDGGNTEAFF. CDR3 DNA: TGCGCCAGCAGCTGGGACGGGGGTAACACTGAAGCTTTCTTT. This chain connects TRBV5-1 to TRBJ1-1; D may be TRBD1 (5 bases). The CDR3 sequence is 14 residues long. Germline loops: CDR1 SGHRS, CDR2 YFSETQ. Deletions cut 3 bases from V and 2 bases from J, with 11 bases between.

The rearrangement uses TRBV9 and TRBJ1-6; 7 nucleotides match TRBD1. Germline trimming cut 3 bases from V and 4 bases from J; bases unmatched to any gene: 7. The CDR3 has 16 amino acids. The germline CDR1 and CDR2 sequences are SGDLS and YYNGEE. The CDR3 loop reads CASSARDSRYNSPLHF. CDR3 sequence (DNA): TGTGCCAGCAGCGCGAGGGACAGTCGTTATAATTCACCCCTCCACTTT.

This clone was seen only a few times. Written as DNA, the CDR3 is TGCGCCAGCAGTGCAGGGGGCGCAGGGACTGAAGCTTTCTTT. Translating gives CASSAGGAGTEAFF. V gene TRBV10-1 combines with J gene TRBJ1-1, with 8 bases that match TRBD1. This CDR3 contains 14 residues. The junction had 6 bases not matched to a gene; V was cut back by 4 bases and J by 5 bases. Germline V gene data show CDR1 as WNHNN and CDR2 as SYGVQD (reference sequence).

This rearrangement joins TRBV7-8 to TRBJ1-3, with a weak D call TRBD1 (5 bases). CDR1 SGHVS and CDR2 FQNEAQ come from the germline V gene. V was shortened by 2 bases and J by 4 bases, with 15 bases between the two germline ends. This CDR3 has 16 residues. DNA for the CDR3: TGTGCCAGCAGCTTAAGCCGGTCGGGGGTGGGAAACACCATATATTTT. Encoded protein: CASSLSRSGVGNTIYF. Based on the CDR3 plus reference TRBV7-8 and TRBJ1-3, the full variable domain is GAGVSQSPRYKVAKRGQDVALRCDPISGHVSLFWYQQALGQGPEFLTYFQNEAQLDKSGLPSDRFFAERPEGSVSTLKIQRTQQEDSAVYLCASSLSRSGVGNTIYFGEGSWLTVV.

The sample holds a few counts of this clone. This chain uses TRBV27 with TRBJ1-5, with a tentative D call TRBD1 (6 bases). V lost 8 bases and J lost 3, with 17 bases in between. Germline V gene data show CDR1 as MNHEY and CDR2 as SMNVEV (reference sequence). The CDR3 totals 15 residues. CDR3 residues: CASGGGRGVNQPQHF. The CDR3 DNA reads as TGTGCCAGCGGCGGGGGGCGTGGGGTCAATCAGCCCCAGCATTTT.

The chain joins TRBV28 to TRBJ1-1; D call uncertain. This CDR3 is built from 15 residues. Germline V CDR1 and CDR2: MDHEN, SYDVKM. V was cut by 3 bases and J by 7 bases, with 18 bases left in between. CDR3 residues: CASSFFWQYSFEAFF. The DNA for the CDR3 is TGTGCCAGCAGTTTCTTCTGGCAGTATTCATTTGAAGCTTTCTTT. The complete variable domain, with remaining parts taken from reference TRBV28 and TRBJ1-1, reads DVKVTQSSRYLVKRTGEKVFLECVQDMDHENMFWYRQDPGLGLRLIYFSYDVKMKEKGDIPEGYSVSREKKERFSLILESASTNQTSMYLCASSFFWQYSFEAFFGQGTRLTVV.

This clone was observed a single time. The CDR3 DNA reads as TGTGCCAGCAGCCCGGGACAGGCGCTCCATGAGCAGTTCTTC. Amino acids: CASSPGQALHEQFF. The V gene is TRBV9, the J gene TRBJ2-1; 8 bases map to TRBD1. The CDR3 has 14 residues. Looked up from germline, CDR1 is SGDLS and CDR2 is YYNGEE. V was pared by 4 bases and J by 8 bases, with 8 bases of the junction left unmatched.

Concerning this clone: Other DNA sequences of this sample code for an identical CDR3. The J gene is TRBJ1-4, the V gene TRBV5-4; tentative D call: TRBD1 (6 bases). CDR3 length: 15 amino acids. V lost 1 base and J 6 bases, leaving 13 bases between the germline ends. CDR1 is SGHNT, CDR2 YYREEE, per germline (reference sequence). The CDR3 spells CASSLIGQRDEKLFF. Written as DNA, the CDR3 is TGTGCCAGCAGCTTGATTGGACAGAGGGATGAAAAACTGTTTTTT.